These 21 T cell receptor beta chains were sequenced from one sample in a study of Graves' ophthalmopathy and Graves' hyperthyroidism. The sequenced template was RNA, covering the TCR beta CDR3 region. An opening RT-PCR round employed HTBI primers and preceded a second-round multiplex PCR. TCRdb redid the calling of the multiplex PCR reads with MiXCR, one entry per CDR3 protein. The table includes hundreds of thousands of distinct CDR3 sequences, about a fifth detected once. The sequencing input was peripheral blood. The receptors come from a woman younger than 35 with stable Graves' hyperthyroidism. Some clones in this sample may be carry-over from other donors' samples.

In this sample, this clonotype turned up a few times. The genes are TRBV5-1 and TRBJ1-3, with D possibly matching TRBD1 (5 bases). Germline V gives CDR1 SGHRS, CDR2 YFSETQ. The CDR3 consists of 15 residues. Trimming took off 4 bases at V and 0 bases at J, with 11 bases between the two ends. The CDR3, as DNA: TGCGCCAGCAGCGGGGACGGACGCTCTGGAAACACCATATATTTT. This encodes CASSGDGRSGNTIYF.

The table lists this clonotype with many counts. This chain links TRBV20-1 with TRBJ1-5, with D perhaps TRBD1 (5 bases). The CDR3 sequence is 14 residues long. Looked up from germline, CDR1 is DFQATT and CDR2 is SNEGSKA (reference sequence). Trimming pared 0 bases from V and 2 bases from J, leaving 8 bases between. The CDR3 is CSARDPRGNQPQHF. As DNA, the CDR3 is TGCAGTGCTAGAGATCCCAGGGGCAATCAGCCCCAGCATTTT.

A word on this clonotype: This sequence may be a read error, since a much larger clone differs from it by one base. The chain has TRBV9 and TRBJ2-2; TRBD1 might be the D (6 bases). This CDR3 is built from 15 residues. Looked up from germline, CDR1 is SGDLS and CDR2 is YYNGEE. The CDR3 loop reads CASSVVSRDTGELCF. The CDR3 DNA reads as TGTGCCAGCAGCGTAGTGAGTAGGGACACCGGGGAGCTGTGTTTT.

This chain connects TRBV12-3 or TRBV12-4 to TRBJ1-2, with TRBD1 as a possible D gene (6 bases). Trimming removed 7 bases from V and 8 bases from J, with 23 bases in between. The CDR3 totals 15 residues. The CDR3 spells CASTRPTGHLTGYTF. The CDR3 nucleotides read TGTGCCAGCACACGCCCGACAGGCCATCTTACCGGCTACACCTTC.

The CDR3 reads CSARLPFGGEGGKNTGELFF. The CDR3 DNA reads TGCAGTGCTAGACTTCCGTTCGGCGGAGAAGGTGGAAAGAACACCGGGGAGCTGTTTTTT. The chain has TRBV20-1 and TRBJ2-2; D unclear. Trimming took off 2 bases at V and 1 base at J, with 26 bases between the two ends. Germline assignment: CDR1 DFQATT and CDR2 SNEGSKA (reference sequence). The CDR3 runs to 20 residues.

This CDR3 is CASSSNIWVTDTQYF. CDR3 DNA: TGTGCCAGCAGCTCCAACATTTGGGTCACAGATACGCAGTATTTT. The rearrangement joins TRBV11-1 to TRBJ2-3; D is ambiguous. Trimming took off 4 bases at V and 2 bases at J, with 13 bases between the two ends. The germline V gene encodes CDR1 SGHAT and CDR2 FQDESV (reference sequence). This CDR3 contains 15 residues.

This clonotype was seen many times. The chain combines TRBV28 with TRBJ1-2, with 8 bases lining up with TRBD1. Germline V gene sequence: CDR1 MDHEN, CDR2 SYDVKM. V lost 4 bases to trimming and J lost 4 bases; unmatched junction nucleotides: 5. The CDR3 is 14 residues long. The CDR3 loop is CASSSPQGAYGYTF. In DNA, the CDR3 is TGTGCCAGCAGTTCCCCCCAGGGGGCCTATGGCTACACCTTC.

At least ten counts were recorded for this clonotype. This chain uses TRBV19 with TRBJ2-7, with 7 bases aligning to TRBD1. The CDR3 totals 14 residues. Looked up from germline, CDR1 is LNHDA and CDR2 is SQIVND (reference sequence). The V and J ends lost 5 bases and 5 bases, in that order; junction bases with no gene match: 9. CDR3 nucleotides: TGTGCCAGTAGTGCCTCCGGGACAGCCGACGAGCAGTACTTC. This codes for CASSASGTADEQYF.

This clonotype was recorded at least ten times. The chain employs TRBV6-1 and TRBJ1-1; 8 nucleotides line up with TRBD1. Germline V gene lookup returns CDR1 MNHNS and CDR2 SASEGT. V was clipped by 7 bases and J by 1 base; unmatched bases: 5. CDR3 length: 14 residues. CDR3 region: CASTLDRENTEAFF. CDR3 sequence (DNA): TGTGCCAGCACCTTGGACAGGGAGAACACTGAAGCTTTCTTT.

Only a few counts were recorded for this clonotype. J is TRBJ2-5 and V is TRBV6-5; TRBD1 is a possible D gene (6 bases). This CDR3 has 16 amino acids. V dropped 0 bases and J dropped 4 bases, with 15 bases sitting between them. Germline assignment: CDR1 MNHEY and CDR2 SVGAGI. CDR3 coding DNA: TGTGCCAGCAGTTACTCCTCTGGGGGCTGGGGAGAGACCCAGTACTTC. Protein product: CASSYSSGGWGETQYF.

This clonotype has a count of ten or more. The CDR3 loop is CASSYKDRENTF. In DNA form, the CDR3 reads TGTGCCAGCAGTTACAAGGACAGGGAAAACACCTTC. The chain has TRBV6-5 and TRBJ1-2, with 8 bases matching TRBD1. Germline CDR1 and CDR2: MNHEY and SVGAGI. V dropped 2 bases and J dropped 12; count of bases not matched to a gene: 5. The CDR3 extends over 12 amino acids.

This clonotype has ten or more counts. The chain employs TRBV10-3 and TRBJ2-7; 9 bases align to TRBD1. The CDR3 loop spans 15 amino acids. With V trimmed by 0 bases and J by 2 bases, 2 bases remained unmatched. Germline values: CDR1 ENHRY, CDR2 SYGVKD. The CDR3 DNA sequence: TGTGCCATCAGTGAGTCAGGGACAGGGACCTACGAGCAGTACTTC. Its translation: CAISESGTGTYEQYF.

Many counts were recorded for this clonotype. V usage is TRBV2 and J usage is TRBJ2-7, with a possible D match to TRBD1 (5 bases). In germline, CDR1 is SNHLY, CDR2 FYNNEI. Trimming removed 3 bases at V and 3 bases at J, with 12 bases between. The CDR3 contains 14 residues. This CDR3 is CASSDRQGNYEQYF. CDR3 sequence (DNA): TGTGCCAGCAGTGATCGTCAGGGAAACTACGAGCAGTACTTC.

The V call is TRBV7-2, the J call TRBJ2-5; 9 nucleotides agree with TRBD2. Losses at the gene ends were 3 bases for V and 4 bases for J; bases not matched to a gene: 6. Germline V CDR1 and CDR2: SGHTA, FQGNSA. The CDR3 runs 15 residues. Written as DNA, the CDR3 is TGTGCCAGCAGCTTGGCCGCGGGGGGGGGAGAGACCCAGTACTTC. Amino acid sequence: CASSLAAGGGETQYF.

This clonotype appeared many times. The chain is built from TRBV6-5 and TRBJ1-6, with D possibly matching TRBD1 (5 bases). This CDR3 has 16 amino acids. V shed 6 bases and J shed 7 bases, with 19 bases lying between them. Germline loops: CDR1 MNHEY, CDR2 SVGAGI. CDR3 region: CASSRGRGGGNSPLHF. CDR3 in DNA: TGTGCCAGCAGCAGAGGGCGCGGGGGTGGAAATTCACCCCTCCACTTT.

This clonotype was recorded a few times. The J gene is TRBJ2-7, the V gene TRBV6-2 or TRBV6-3; 9 bases map to TRBD1. Trimming took 4 bases from V and 2 from J; bases not matched to a gene: 9. The CDR3 extends over 16 amino acids. Germline CDR1 and CDR2: MNHEY and SVGEGT. The CDR3 loop reads CASSFTGTGIPYEQYF. CDR3 in DNA: TGTGCCAGCAGTTTTACCGGGACAGGGATTCCCTACGAGCAGTACTTC.

In this sample, this clonotype turned up many times. The chain is built from TRBV11-2 and TRBJ2-2, with no clear D. CDR1 is SGHAT and CDR2 is FQNNGV in the germline V gene. Trimming stripped 2 bases from V and 7 bases from J, with 2 bases between. CDR3 length: 11 amino acids. CDR3 nucleotides: TGTGCCAGCAGCTTAATCGGGGAGCTGTTTTTT. It yields the protein CASSLIGELFF.

This clonotype came up many times. This chain uses TRBV11-2 with TRBJ2-3, with 7 bases lining up with TRBD2. The CDR3 contains 15 residues. Germline-derived CDR1 and CDR2 are SGHAT and FQNNGV. J lost 2 bases, V lost 1 base, and 3 bases had no gene match. CDR3 nucleotides: TGTGCCAGCAGCTTAGGAGCGGGGAACACAGATACGCAGTATTTT. Its protein product is CASSLGAGNTDTQYF. The whole variable domain, remainder taken from reference TRBV11-2 and TRBJ2-3, is EAGVAQSPRYKIIEKRQSVAFWCNPISGHATLYWYQQILGQGPKLLIQFQNNGVVDDSQLPKDRFSAERLKGVDSTLKIQPAKLEDSAVYLCASSLGAGNTDTQYFGPGTRLTVL.

There are many counts of this clonotype. The chain recombines TRBV20-1 with TRBJ2-4; 15 positions agree with TRBD2. Trimming removed 3 bases from V and 0 bases from J; junction bases left unmatched: 6. The CDR3 covers 18 residues. Germline CDR1 is DFQATT and CDR2 is SNEGSKA (reference sequence). Here the CDR3 reads CSARGLAGGTLAKNIQYF. The CDR3 DNA follows: TGCAGTGCTAGGGGACTAGCGGGAGGTACACTAGCCAAAAACATTCAGTACTTC.

There are many counts of this clonotype. The CDR3 protein is CASSFPGQETSYGYTF. Here the CDR3 DNA reads TGCGCCAGCAGCTTTCCGGGACAGGAGACCTCCTATGGCTACACCTTC. The genes are TRBV5-1 and TRBJ1-2; 8 bases are shared with TRBD1. This CDR3 is built from 16 residues. J gave up 4 bases and V 2 bases, and 10 bases lay outside the gene matches. The germline V gene has CDR1 SGHRS and CDR2 YFSETQ.

This clonotype was picked up many times. The gene calls are TRBV20-1 and TRBJ1-1; 9 bases are a match to TRBD1. V was clipped by 7 bases and J by 1 base; unmatched bases: 4. Germline values: CDR1 DFQATT, CDR2 SNEGSKA (reference sequence). The CDR3 contains 13 residues. The CDR3 spells CSVSGQGNTEAFF. In DNA, the CDR3 is TGCAGTGTCTCGGGACAGGGGAACACTGAAGCTTTCTTT.